Given below is one T cell receptor (beta chain) in context. Its antigen remains unidentified. Primers included in the PCR were 60 Vbeta and 13 Jbeta primers. TCRdb's table, derived via immunoSEQ multiplex PCR, lists solely in-frame clones and lacks some. Altogether over 150,000 clones are present, around 80% being singletons, with the ten largest covering approximately 2.3%. The record originates from a study of cytomegalovirus exposure and HLA in healthy donors. Study findings and constraints: A few chains linked to CMV were shown in vitro to be specific for CMV antigens. Sequence variants that were highly shared formed a cluster that was likely a sequencing artifact.

The sample comprised PBMCs. This TCR came from a man aged 40-55 years in good health and CMV-seronegative.

CDR3 sequence reads: CASSQGNRVGWYGYTF. The CDR3 DNA reads as TGTGCCAGCAGCCAAGGAAACAGGGTAGGTTGGTATGGCTACACCTTC. The rearrangement links TRBV4-2 to TRBJ1-2; TRBD1 might be the D (6 bases). CDR3 length: 16 amino acids. Germline-derived CDR1 and CDR2 are LGHNA and YNFKEQ. Deletions cut 1 base from V and 5 bases from J, with 17 bases between.